This is a list of T cell receptor beta chains from one sample in a study of blood T cell repertoires in COVID-19. The repertoire was sequenced with immunoSEQ multiplex PCR; TCRdb's copy has only in-frame clones and lacks some. The sample records roughly 20,000 clones, roughly nine tenths being singletons. Sequencing was performed on peripheral blood. All receptors come from a human donor in a cohort sampled during active COVID-19. Both conserved end residues are trimmed from each CDR3. D genes are given only for firm matches. Clone size appears in some rows only: once, few, many, or a class for an expanded clone.

v_call clone_size d_call cdr3_aa
TRBV6-5 . TRBD2 ASATSGGYNEQF
TRBV3-1/TRBV3-2 once . ASSPQGNYGYT
TRBV7-9 . . ASSSPSGGQF
TRBV18 . TRBD1 ASSPRTGPTGYEQY
TRBV28 . . ASSLFTEQF
TRBV7-9 . TRBD1 ASSLTGQGPSSYNEQF
TRBV18 once . ASSLQGSTDTQY
TRBV9 . TRBD1 ASSVGLVTGEGEKLF
TRBV6-5 . . ASTQEGGSSPLH
TRBV5-5 . . ASSRDSNQPQH
TRBV18 . . ASSPVTWTQETQY
TRBV11-2 . TRBD2 ASSLKAGGTYEQY